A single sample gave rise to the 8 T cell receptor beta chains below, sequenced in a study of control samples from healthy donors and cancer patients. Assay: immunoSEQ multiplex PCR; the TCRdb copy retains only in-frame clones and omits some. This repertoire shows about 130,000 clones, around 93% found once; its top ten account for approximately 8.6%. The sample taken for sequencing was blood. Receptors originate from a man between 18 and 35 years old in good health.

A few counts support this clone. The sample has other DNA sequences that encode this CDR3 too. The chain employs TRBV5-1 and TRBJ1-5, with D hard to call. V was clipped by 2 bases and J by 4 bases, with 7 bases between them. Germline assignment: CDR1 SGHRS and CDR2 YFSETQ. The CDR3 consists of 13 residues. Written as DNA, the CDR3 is TGCGCCAGCAGCTTAGACGGTAATCAGCCCCAGCATTTT. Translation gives CASSLDGNQPQHF.

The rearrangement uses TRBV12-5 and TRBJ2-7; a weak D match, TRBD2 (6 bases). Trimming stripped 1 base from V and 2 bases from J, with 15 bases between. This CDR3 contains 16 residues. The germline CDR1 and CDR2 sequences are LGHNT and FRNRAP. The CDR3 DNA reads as TGTGCTAGTGGTTTGGCCCCAGGGACGGGGGCCTACGAGCAGTACTTC. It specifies CASGLAPGTGAYEQYF.

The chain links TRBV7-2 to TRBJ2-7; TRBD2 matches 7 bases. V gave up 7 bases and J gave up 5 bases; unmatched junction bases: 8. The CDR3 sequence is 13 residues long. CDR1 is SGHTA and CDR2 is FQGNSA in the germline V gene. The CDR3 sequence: CASTPWGGNEQYF. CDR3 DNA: TGTGCCAGCACCCCGTGGGGGGGAAACGAGCAGTACTTC. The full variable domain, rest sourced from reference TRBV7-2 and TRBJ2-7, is GAGVSQSPSNKVTEKGKDVELRCDPISGHTALYWYRQSLGQGLEFLIYFQGNSAPDKSGLPSDRFSAERTGGSVSTLTIQRTQQEDSAVYLCASTPWGGNEQYFGPGTRLTVT.

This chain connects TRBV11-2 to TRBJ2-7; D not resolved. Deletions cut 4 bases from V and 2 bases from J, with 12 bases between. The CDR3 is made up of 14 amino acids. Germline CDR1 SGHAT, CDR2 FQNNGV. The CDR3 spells CASSYGPVTYEQYF. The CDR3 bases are TGTGCCAGCAGCTACGGACCGGTTACCTACGAGCAGTACTTC.

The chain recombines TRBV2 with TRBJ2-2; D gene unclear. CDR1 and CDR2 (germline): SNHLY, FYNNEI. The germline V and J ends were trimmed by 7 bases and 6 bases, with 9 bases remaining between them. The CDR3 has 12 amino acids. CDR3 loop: CASTGEAGELFF. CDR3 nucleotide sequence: TGTGCCAGCACTGGGGAAGCCGGGGAGCTGTTTTTT.

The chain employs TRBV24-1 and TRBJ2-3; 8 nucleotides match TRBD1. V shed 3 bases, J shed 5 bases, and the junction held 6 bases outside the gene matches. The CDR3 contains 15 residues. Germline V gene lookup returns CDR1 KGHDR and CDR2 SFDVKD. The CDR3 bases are TGTGCCACCAGTGATACCCGGACAGGGCTAGATACGCAGTATTTT. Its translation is CATSDTRTGLDTQYF.

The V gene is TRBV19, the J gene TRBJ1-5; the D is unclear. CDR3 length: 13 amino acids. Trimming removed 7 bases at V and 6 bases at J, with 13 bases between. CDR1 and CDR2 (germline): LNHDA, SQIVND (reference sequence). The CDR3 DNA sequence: TGTGCCAGTACCGATGGGGAAATTCAGCCCCAGCATTTT. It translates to CASTDGEIQPQHF.

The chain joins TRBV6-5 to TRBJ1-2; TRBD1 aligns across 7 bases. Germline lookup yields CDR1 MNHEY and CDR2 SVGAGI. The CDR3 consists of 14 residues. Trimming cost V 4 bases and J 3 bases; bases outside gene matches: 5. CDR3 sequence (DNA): TGTGCCAGCAGTTCCTACAGGGGAGACTATGGCTACACCTTC. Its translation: CASSSYRGDYGYTF.